This T cell receptor (beta chain) derives from a study of sequential checkpoint blockade in melanoma. Study-wide context: Arm A got nivolumab then ipilimumab; arm B the reverse, 1:1.

Method: immunoSEQ multiplex PCR; TCRdb's copy keeps in-frame clones and lacks some. The table records about 11,000 clones, around 28% of them present only once. Study-level findings and limits: Pretreatment TIL clonality tracked with response in the nivolumab-first arm. T-cell fraction and clonality followed PD-L1 and CD8+ counts, not mutational load.

This clone was detected ten times or more. Antigen unknown. Stated treatment: randomized to nivolumab then ipilimumab (arm A) or the reverse (arm B). Trimming cost V 4 bases and J 3 bases; bases outside gene matches: 10. The CDR3 is made up of 18 amino acids. Per germline, CDR1 SGHNT and CDR2 YENEEA. The chain couples TRBV11-3 to TRBJ2-7; the match to TRBD2 covers 15 bases. The clonotype was recovered from a human donor with melanoma. Source: tumor tissue (inferred from file names), taken from a patient given nivolumab and ipilimumab in sequence. In DNA, the CDR3 is TGTGCCAGCAGCTACCGGACTAGCGGGGGGGCTGCCAGCTACGAGCAGTACTTC. Its protein is CASSYRTSGGAASYEQYF.